This T cell receptor beta chain was sequenced for a study of immune evolution from preneoplasia to lung adenocarcinoma. The data were produced by immunoSEQ multiplex PCR, yet TCRdb's version contains in-frame clones alone and is incomplete. The sample consists of around 9,100 clones, more than 80% of them appearing once. On this clone itself: Its cognate antigen is unknown.

Study-wide points: Clonality was highest in normal lung, lower in later-stage lesions apparently.

Trimming cost V 4 bases and J 4 bases; bases outside gene matches: 5. The germline V gene has CDR1 SGHDT and CDR2 YYEEEE. This CDR3 is built from 14 residues. The V call is TRBV5-6, the J call TRBJ1-1, with TRBD1 matching over 9 bases. The source of this sequence is an older person with lung adenocarcinoma. Material for sequencing was FFPE lung adenocarcinoma in situ tissue. CDR3 DNA: TGTGCCAGCAGCCAAGGACAGGGGTCCACTGAAGCTTTCTTT. It yields the protein CASSQGQGSTEAFF. Drawing the rest from reference TRBV5-6 and TRBJ1-1, the complete variable domain is DAGVTQSPTHLIKTRGQQVTLRCSPKSGHDTVSWYQQALGQGPQFIFQYYEEEERQRGNFPDRFSGHQFPNYSSELNVNALLLGDSALYLCASSQGQGSTEAFFGQGTRLTVV.